One sample yielded the 5 T cell receptor beta chains listed below, sequenced in a study of blood T cells in healthy people across ages (dated by TCRdb to between 2014 and 2016). The receptor library was made with 5' RACE. The sequencer was an Illumina HiSeq 2500. A second PCR of roughly 7 to 11 cycles was performed with a sample-barcoded 5' primer and a J-beta primer mix. The public reads were run again by TCRdb, first through fastp at Q25 and then through MiXCR, and only productive beta chains were kept. For every CDR3 protein sequence, its rows merge into one entry that carries the most common genes and DNA. A total of fewer than 1,000,000 distinct CDR3 sequences appear in this sample, 46% of them only once. The leading ten clones occupy around 18% of the sample. The sequencing sample was made of blood. These TCRs come from a man older than 75 in good health.

This clonotype has a single count. This sequence joins TRBV7-2 and TRBJ2-5; 13 nucleotides align to TRBD2. Matching the DNA end better, TRBJ2-7 makes the J call doubtful. Germline V gene lookup returns CDR1 SGHTA and CDR2 FQGNSA. The CDR3 extends over 15 amino acids. This CDR3 is CASSLGLAGVVEQYF. The CDR3 bases are TGTGCCAGTAGCCTCGGACTAGCGGGAGTTGTCGAGCAGTACTTC.

This clonotype was recorded a few times. The V gene is TRBV6-1, the J gene TRBJ2-5; 8 bases are shared with TRBD1. The V and J ends lost 6 bases and 4 bases, in that order; junction bases with no gene match: 13. The CDR3 covers 16 residues. In germline, CDR1 is MNHNS, CDR2 SASEGT. The CDR3 region is CASRPGTGGRRETQYF. The CDR3 DNA sequence: TGTGCCAGCAGACCCGGAACAGGGGGAAGGAGAGAGACCCAGTACTTC.

V and J are TRBV4-3 and TRBJ2-7; D is perhaps TRBD2 (5 bases). Gene TRBJ2-5 matches the end of the DNA better, so the J call may be wrong. The CDR3 totals 17 residues. Germline CDR1 reads LGHNA; CDR2 reads YSLEER. The CDR3 loop is CASSQDRVGGFQETQYF. The CDR3 DNA is TGCGCCAGCAGCCAAGATCGGGTTGGCGGGTTCCAAGAGACCCAGTACTTC.

The chain couples TRBV9 to TRBJ2-5; D might be TRBD1 or TRBD2, each matching 6 bases. Germline V gene data show CDR1 as SGDLS and CDR2 as YYNGEE. V was trimmed by 4 bases and J by 5 bases, leaving 15 bases between them. The CDR3 spans 14 residues. For the CDR3, the DNA is TGTGCCAGCAGCCCTATCGGGGGCCGGGAGACCCAGTACTTC. Protein product: CASSPIGGRETQYF.

V usage is TRBV12-3 or TRBV12-4 and J usage is TRBJ2-1; 10 bases fit TRBD2. The CDR3 has 17 residues. V was pared by 6 bases and J by 0 bases, with 8 bases of the junction left unmatched. CDR3 bases: TGTGCCAGCAGGGGACTAGCGATCCAGAGCTCCTACAATGAGCAGTTCTTC. Its protein product is CASRGLAIQSSYNEQFF.